This T cell receptor beta chain was observed in a study of PD-1 blockade in mismatch repair-deficient tumors. Germline V gene sequence: CDR1 SGHNT, CDR2 YYREEE (reference sequence). There are 16 residues in the CDR3. V lost 0 bases, J lost 2 bases, and 3 bases stayed unmatched. The data were produced by immunoSEQ multiplex PCR, yet TCRdb's version contains in-frame clones alone and is incomplete. Seen here are tens of thousands of clones, around 80% observed once, and the top ten hold 20% to 25%. This TCR was recovered from an adult with mismatch repair-deficient cancer. This chain joins TRBV5-4 and TRBJ2-3, with 10 nucleotides matching TRBD2. The sequencing used peripheral blood, collected 12 weeks after starting pembrolizumab. As DNA, the CDR3 is TGTGCCAGCAGCTTGGTACTAGCGGGATTCACAGATACGCAGTATTTT. Translating gives CASSLVLAGFTDTQYF. The full variable domain, rest sourced from reference TRBV5-4 and TRBJ2-3, is ETGVTQSPTHLIKTRGQQVTLRCSSQSGHNTVSWYQQALGQGPQFIFQYYREEENGRGNFPPRFSGLQFPNYSSELNVNALELDDSALYLCASSLVLAGFTDTQYFGPGTRLTVL.